These 13 T cell receptor beta chains were all obtained from the same sample, sequenced in a study of blood T cells in healthy people across ages. Then a second PCR, running roughly 7 to 11 cycles, was carried out with a sample-barcoded 5' primer and a J-beta primer mix. Via MiXCR, TCRdb re-called the 5' RACE reads, giving one row per CDR3 protein. The data contain just under 750,000 distinct CDR3 sequences, 22% of them singletons. The specimen sequenced was blood. The receptors derive from a man in his 70s in good health.

This clonotype has more than one count but fewer than ten. The genes are TRBV20-1 and TRBJ2-2; TRBD1 agrees at 9 bases. The V and J ends lost 1 base and 5 bases, in that order; junction bases with no gene match: 5. The V gene's germline CDR1 is DFQATT and CDR2 SNEGSKA (reference sequence). The length of the CDR3 is 15 residues. CDR3 in DNA: TGCAGTGCTAGAGCACAGGGGGCATTTACCGGGGAGCTGTTTTTT. Protein product: CSARAQGAFTGELFF.

Only a few counts were recorded for this clonotype. Lacking the conserved final phenylalanine or tryptophan, this CDR3 likely reflects a read error. The J gene is TRBJ1-2, the V gene TRBV12-3 or TRBV12-4; 10 bases are shared with TRBD1. J lost 7 bases, V lost 6 bases, and 5 bases had no gene match. There are 13 residues in the CDR3. The CDR3 DNA reads as TGTGCCAGCAGCTCAGACAGGGGGCTTGGCTACACCCTC. Translated, it gives CASSSDRGLGYTL.

The sample holds one count of this clonotype. This chain joins TRBV5-1 and TRBJ2-7; no firm D call. Germline-derived CDR1 and CDR2 are SGHRS and YFSETQ. This CDR3 has 14 residues. V dropped 5 bases and J dropped 3 bases, with 15 bases sitting between them. The DNA for the CDR3 is TGCGCCAGCAGGTCCTATATGGGCAACTACGAGCAGTACTTC. Translating gives CASRSYMGNYEQYF.

The V and J genes are TRBV5-6 and TRBJ2-5, with D hard to call. The DNA end favors TRBJ2-7, so the J call may be wrong. The CDR3 runs 15 residues. Looked up from germline, CDR1 is SGHDT and CDR2 is YYEEEE. CDR3 coding DNA: TGTGCCAGCAGCTTTAGGGTTCCTTACTCCTACGAGCAGTACTTC. Protein product: CASSFRVPYSYEQYF.

The chain uses TRBV5-6 and TRBJ1-6; D is perhaps TRBD1 (5 bases). V was shortened by 2 bases and J by 7 bases, with 19 bases between the two germline ends. The V gene's germline CDR1 is SGHDT and CDR2 YYEEEE. CDR3 length equals 17 residues. CDR3 bases: TGTGCCAGCAGCTTTGAACCGGGACGCAGAACCAATTCACCCCTCCACTTT. Its translation: CASSFEPGRRTNSPLHF.

This clonotype came up a few times. The chain links TRBV12-3 or TRBV12-4 to TRBJ1-2; D is unresolved. The ends were cut back, 8 bases at V and 8 bases at J, with 15 bases in the middle. The CDR3 extends over 12 amino acids. Written as DNA, the CDR3 is TGTGCCAGCCGACCGGCGAGTATGGGCTACACCTTC. Translated, it gives CASRPASMGYTF.

V usage is TRBV10-3 and J usage is TRBJ1-4; a possible D gene is TRBD1 (5 bases). The CDR3 runs 15 residues. The V gene lost 6 bases and the J gene lost 0 bases, with 11 bases spanning the gap. Germline V lookup: CDR1 ENHRY, CDR2 SYGVKD. The CDR3 coding sequence is TGTGCCATCAGAGCAGGGCCTGCAACTAATGAAAAACTGTTTTTT. Its protein product is CAIRAGPATNEKLFF.

This clonotype was found a few times. This sequence joins TRBV21-1 and TRBJ2-1. TRBV21-1 is a listed pseudogene. The CDR3 runs 16 residues. The CDR3 DNA is TGTGCCAGCAGCAAACCGCTAAAATACTTGGACAATGAGCAGTTCTTC. This gives the protein CASSKPLKYLDNEQFF.

This clonotype was counted between two and nine times. This rearrangement joins TRBV18 to TRBJ2-3, with 11 nucleotides matching TRBD2. Germline assignment: CDR1 KGHSH and CDR2 LQKENI. Trimming took 3 bases from V and 4 from J; bases not matched to a gene: 6. This CDR3 has 16 residues. The CDR3 sequence is CASSPPLAGESDTQYF. The DNA for the CDR3 is TGTGCCAGCTCACCGCCACTAGCGGGGGAGTCAGATACGCAGTATTTT.

The chain employs TRBV7-9 and TRBJ2-1; TRBD2 is a possible D gene (5 bases). The closer fit of TRBJ2-5 to the DNA end suggests the J call may be wrong. CDR3 length: 13 residues. The germline V gene has CDR1 SEHNR and CDR2 FQNEAQ (reference sequence). The CDR3 DNA sequence: TGTGCCAGCAGCTTACCGGGGATTGGGACCCAGTACTTC. Translating gives CASSLPGIGTQYF.

The chain has TRBV7-9 and TRBJ2-1; D ambiguous. This CDR3 contains 13 residues. V lost 1 base, J lost 8 bases, and 9 bases lay in between. In germline, CDR1 is SEHNR, CDR2 FQNEAQ (reference sequence). The CDR3 nucleotides read TGTGCCAGCAGCTTAGTAGGCCTCCATGAGCAGTTCTTC. It codes for CASSLVGLHEQFF.

The J gene is TRBJ2-5, the V gene TRBV7-2; a possible D gene is TRBD1 (6 bases). V was clipped by 5 bases and J by 5 bases, with 18 bases between them. The CDR3 runs to 15 residues. Germline V CDR1 and CDR2: SGHTA, FQGNSA. As DNA, the CDR3 is TGTGCCAGCAGCCTCCGCCCAGCTGACAGGGAGACCCAGTACTTC. This encodes CASSLRPADRETQYF.

This chain joins TRBV20-1 and TRBJ2-2; 8 bases fit TRBD2. The CDR3 totals 13 residues. Germline lookup yields CDR1 DFQATT and CDR2 SNEGSKA (reference sequence). Losses at the gene ends were 6 bases for V and 4 bases for J; bases not matched to a gene: 4. The CDR3 nucleotides are TGCAGTGCCGCCCGGGGGGGCACCGGGGAGCTGTTTTTT. It yields the protein CSAARGGTGELFF.